The table lists the clone carrying this T cell receptor beta chain with a few counts. Its antigen is still unknown. The data are from a study of cytomegalovirus exposure and HLA in healthy donors. The CDR3 is 14 residues long. Trimming removed 1 base from V and 8 bases from J, with 10 bases in between. Germline V gene lookup returns CDR1 SGHRS and CDR2 YFSETQ. PCR was performed using 60 Vbeta and 13 Jbeta primers. Measured with immunoSEQ multiplex PCR; TCRdb has only the in-frame clones, and not every one. The table lists about 110,000 clones, about 70% of them singletons, with about 2.8% in the top ten. General observations from the study: A previous analysis found most TCR beta V segments productive roughly 87% or roughly 30% of the time.

The specimen sequenced was PBMCs. The receptor comes from a man in his fifties in good health and CMV-seropositive. The chain has TRBV5-1 and TRBJ1-6; D is possibly TRBD1 (5 bases). The CDR3 loop reads CASSLTGVDSPLHF. DNA of the CDR3: TGCGCCAGCAGCTTGACAGGAGTGGATTCACCCCTCCACTTT. The full variable domain, with the rest looked up from reference TRBV5-1 and TRBJ1-6, is KAGVTQTPRYLIKTRGQQVTLSCSPISGHRSVSWYQQTPGQGLQFLFEYFSETQRNKGNFPGRFSGRQFSNSRSEMNVSTLELGDSALYLCASSLTGVDSPLHFGNGTRLTVT.